This T cell receptor (beta chain) came from a study of cytomegalovirus exposure and HLA in healthy donors (dated by TCRdb to the late 2010s). Background on the whole study: According to an earlier analysis of 587 of the donors, some 170 million T cells yielded some 110 million unique TCR beta sequences and roughly 280 Gb of sequence data. Of the approximately 400 genotyped donors, 65% to 90% were placed in the genetic ancestry cluster associated with self-reported Caucasian donors. In a later analysis, previously published TCR beta repertoires from some 640 donors were re-analyzed and high-resolution HLA genotyping was added so that TCR occurrence patterns could be studied. The number of typed donors differed by locus: about 620-640 for A, B, C, DRB1 and DQB1; approximately 520 for DQA1; some 590 for DPA1; and some 430 for DPB1. The study was designed to test whether signatures of past pathogen exposure could be identified by cataloging public T cell receptors. An earlier analysis of 450 to 750 of the donors used high-throughput TCR beta sequencing to judge whether each TCR beta V gene segment behaved as functional or pseudogenic. The T cell repertoires of some 670 subjects were profiled by immunosequencing and related to cytomegalovirus serostatus. On average, approximately 250,000 unique TCR beta nucleotide sequences were sequenced per donor among 300 to 500 genotyped donors of the cohort, with roughly 20% of those sequences being non-productive. Rather than drawing on any new phenotypic data, the later analysis identified candidate immune exposures from TCR beta sequences and the way those sequences occurred across donors. An early release that covered several hundred HLA-typed donors contained approximately 300 gigabases of sequencing data and some 87 million unique TCR sequences. Alongside the repertoire data, information on donor age, sex, ethnicity and CMV serostatus was compiled. A later genetic analysis used genome-wide SNP genotypes for about three fifths of the 666 donors, treating that subset as a discovery cohort. A handful of DR-DQ haplotypes were handled as single units for association and clustering because linkage in the cohort was strong. In addition to the first cohort of approximately 650 subjects, a separate validation cohort of around 110 different subjects was used. All discovery cohort repertoires had been generated using a single sequencing platform. Class I and class II HLA loci were covered by the typing at four-digit resolution. To predict cytomegalovirus infection status, the study brought together high-throughput TCR immunosequencing, statistical association of individual TCRs with disease status, and machine learning.

Libraries were made using the immunoSEQ multiplex PCR assay. A mixture of 60 forward primers for TCR Vbeta segments and 13 reverse primers for TCR Jbeta segments was used in the multiplex PCR. The CDR3 region of rearranged TCR beta genes was amplified from genomic DNA by a multiplex PCR assay. On the Illumina HiSeq System, the amplified TCR beta libraries were sequenced as 87-base-pair reads. The authors' pipeline ran thus. A later analysis counted tens of millions of unique TCR beta chains across the roughly 700 repertoires, and around 12 million of these chains were shared by at least two donors. Raw reads were error-corrected and collapsed into unique sequences with a nearest-neighbor algorithm that merged closely related sequences to remove PCR and sequencing errors. Alignment of CDR3 sequences to IMGT reference sequences was used to assign V, D and J gene segments. For a sequence to be retained, a match of at least six nucleotides was required to both a V gene segment and a J gene segment. Rearrangements were called productive when the CDR3 lacked stop codons and stayed in frame with V and J; all others were non-productive. Following IMGT convention, CDR3 was defined as the stretch from the second conserved V-encoded cysteine up to the conserved J-encoded phenylalanine. Sequences without an unambiguous match to a single V gene segment were excluded from the earlier analysis of approximately 600 of the donors. In an earlier analysis of a few hundred of the donors, a V segment was called functional when productive rearrangements were above 56.7%, and segregating when the standard deviation between donors exceeded 5%. A statistical classification framework was built for diagnosing cytomegalovirus status from the catalog of TCR beta chain sequences. A later analysis assigned V and J genes by comparing TCR nucleotide sequences with IMGT/GENE-DB human TR gene sequences. A later analysis assigned CDR3 sequences and most-parsimonious VDJ recombination scenarios with the TCRdist pipeline. A later analysis defined each TCR beta chain by its CDR3 amino acid sequence plus V-gene family, and excluded reads lacking a unique V-gene family. In a later analysis, several hundred highly shared, low-generation-probability nucleotide sequences were removed to address suspected cross-contamination and a sequencing artifact. For each public chain, a later analysis derived a clonal expansion index from normalized ranks of inferred template counts within each repertoire. Generation probabilities in a later analysis came from a VDJ recombination model fitted to out-of-frame rearrangements, and those results were checked against IGoR. A later analysis scored TCR-TCR, TCR-HLA and TCR-CMV co-occurrence with hypergeometric tests, applying a repertoire-size bias correction to TCR pairs. False discovery rates were estimated in a later analysis by permuting HLA or CMV assignments 20 times. In a later analysis, co-occurring TCRs were grouped using DBSCAN, with TCRdist sequence similarity added in when clustering inside HLA-allele-positive subsets. For co-occurrence clustering, repertoires with fewer than 30,000 or more than 120,000 public chains were excluded, along with five or six repertoires with anomalous nucleotide sharing. The clones in this table, taken by TCRdb from immuneACCESS, are in-frame only. Not every clone is retained; where verified, under half of the shortfall comes from an unresolved V gene, and the cause of the rest is unknown. The DNA was the basis for D and trimming; V, J and clone size are from that table. The sample profile shows about 120,000 clones; almost 85% of them were found once. About 1.5% of the sample is held by the ten biggest clonotypes.

In total, just over 650 healthy bone marrow donors made up the cohort. Cohort members were all nominally healthy when sampled, although unrecorded immune exposures were likely present. The donor tested CMV seronegative, placing the donor among the approximately 400 seronegative members of the cohort. A peripheral blood sample was provided by each donor, and peripheral blood mononuclear cells were used for TCR beta sequencing. Genomic DNA was extracted from the blood cell samples with the Qiagen DNeasy Blood Extraction Kit. The study at large found these results: Strong co-occurrence of HLA alleles, especially DR and DQ, made assigning TCR associations to individual alleles difficult. A later analysis found that HLA-associated TCR beta chains were more clonally expanded and had lower generation probabilities than equally common non-associated chains. It was suggested by the authors that the approach could potentially be generalized to other disease states and immunological phenotypes. At a false discovery rate of 0.05, a later analysis linked under 20,000 TCR beta sequences to specific HLA alleles. Compared with the approximately 700-donor mean, donors in an Asian-associated ancestry cluster had fewer N-insertions in productive TCRs, according to a later genetic analysis. According to a later analysis, most CMV-associated TCR beta chains appeared to be HLA-restricted, and the HLA associations seemed to be driven largely by CMV exposure. In vitro tests confirmed that three of the cytomegalovirus-associated TCR beta chains recognize cytomegalovirus antigens. A cluster of highly shared sequence variants was judged likely to represent a technical artifact of the sequencing pipeline. Immune exposure information for the cohort was limited to CMV serostatus. In an earlier analysis of roughly 560 of the donors, most TCR beta V segments were observed in productive rearrangements about 90% or about 30% of the time, broadly matching IMGT annotations. In this cohort, only TCR beta chains were sequenced, and detectable features were limited by the absence of alpha or paired-chain data. The classifier was reported to diagnose cytomegalovirus status with high specificity and sensitivity in both the original cohort and the validation cohort. A further reported finding was that TCR beta sequences accurately predicted the HLA-A and HLA-B alleles for most subjects in the first cohort. In a later analysis, the rate of TCR association differed among HLA loci, with DRB1 alleles having the most associated TCRs and HLA-C alleles having the fewest. A total of 150 or so TCR beta chains were listed by the study as associated with cytomegalovirus. In a later analysis, several top co-occurrence clusters were reported to appear linked to parvovirus B19, influenza, CMV and Epstein-Barr virus. Across donors, most TCR sequences were observed very rarely, whereas some public TCRs were present in many individuals. Linkage disequilibrium might explain the correlated functional status among segregating V segments, but an unknown experimental factor could not be ruled out. Because counts were too low, seventeen rarely observed V segments, including chromosome 9 orphons, were left out of the earlier analysis of several hundred of the donors. Sequencing depth was assumed to be roughly uniform across donors in the presence/absence analyses, though that assumption may not hold. HLA typing was unavailable for some donors at each locus, so association tests used only the typed subset. V-gene and J-gene trimming of TCR beta chains was associated with a missense DCLRE1C variant in a later genetic analysis, and the association was replicated in an independent cohort.

On this clone itself: No antigen is known for it. There are no base qualities to consult, and no much larger clone falls within one base.

The receptor was isolated from a woman under 30 in good health and CMV-seronegative. The sequenced material came from PBMCs.

The CDR3 in this case is CAWSSGGPRRNTEAFF. The bases read TGTGCCTGGAGTTCAGGGGGGCCTCGTAGGAACACTGAAGCTTTCTTT. The chain links TRBV30 with TRBJ1-1, and 7 junctional nucleotides match TRBD1. Including the terminal cysteine and phenylalanine, the CDR3 comprises 16 residues. Just the 48-base CDR3 DNA is kept, in frame starting at base 1. Sequences GTSNPN (CDR1) and SVGIG (CDR2) are obtained from the germline V gene (reference sequence). The junction shows trimming of 2 bases on V and 1 base on J, and the gene matches do not reach 10 bases of it.